The text below deals with one T cell receptor beta chain. Sample treatment: about 20 received Ad26.COV2.S at low or high dose, single or two shots; a few received placebo; per-sample allocation not given. Samples analyzed were those drawn on day 63 after the first vaccine or placebo injection. With 3 bases removed from V and 4 bases from J, the gap between germline ends came to 13 bases. The germline V gene has CDR1 DFQATT and CDR2 SNEGSKA (reference sequence). The length of the CDR3 is 14 residues. Profiled with immunoSEQ multiplex PCR; TCRdb holds only in-frame clones, not every one. This table holds roughly 300,000 clones, approximately 86% found once. This sample is drawn from a study of Ad26.COV2.S vaccination and SARS-CoV-2 variants.

The clonotype comes from a person between 18 and 60 years old who received the Ad26.COV2.S COVID-19 vaccine or a placebo. The genes are TRBV20-1 and TRBJ2-1, with D maybe TRBD2 (6 bases). The sample consisted of peripheral blood, taken in a trial of Ad26.COV2.S vaccine versus placebo. The CDR3 here is CSASLRDRYNEQFF. CDR3 in DNA: TGCAGTGCTAGTCTGCGGGATCGTTACAATGAGCAGTTCTTC.